This is a list of T cell receptor beta chains from one sample in a study of OX40 agonist ivuxolimab in advanced cancers. Sequenced by immunoSEQ multiplex PCR; TCRdb stores in-frame clones only, minus some. Of about 73,000 clones in the sample, 90% were seen once. Material: CD4+ or CD8+ T cells sorted from blood, obtained in a trial of the OX40 agonist ivuxolimab. The receptor set was obtained from an adult with an advanced solid tumor such as melanoma, head and neck, liver or kidney cancer. Both conserved end residues are part of each CDR3. The order of the fields is V gene, J gene, CDR3 protein.

V: TRBV7-8; J: TRBJ1-4; CDR3: CASSSPTGQREKLFF
V: TRBV28; J: TRBJ1-3; CDR3: CASSFFTVSGNTIYF
V: TRBV27; J: TRBJ2-5; CDR3: CASTPLPKGQDQETQYF
V: TRBV14; J: TRBJ2-4; CDR3: CASSQDRNIQYF
V: TRBV5-4; J: TRBJ1-1; CDR3: CASSHDRLNTEAFF
V: TRBV7-3; J: TRBJ1-5; CDR3: CASSLLDNQPQHF
V: TRBV7-9; J: TRBJ2-3; CDR3: CASSLEGTSPTDTQYF
V: TRBV5-1; J: TRBJ1-4; CDR3: CASSAGQQNEKLFF
V: TRBV25-1; J: TRBJ2-2; CDR3: CASCQEGHPTGELFF
V: TRBV28; J: TRBJ2-1; CDR3: CASSLAGGSYNEQFF
V: TRBV4-3; J: TRBJ1-4; CDR3: CASSPTREYNEKLFF
V: TRBV27; J: TRBJ1-5; CDR3: CASSLSAGYKVQHF
V: TRBV7-8; J: TRBJ2-7; CDR3: CASSPELYEQYF
V: TRBV28; J: TRBJ1-2; CDR3: CASIPSRHGGDYTF
V: TRBV7-9; J: TRBJ2-2; CDR3: CASSLSSGFGTGELFF
V: TRBV14; J: TRBJ2-1; CDR3: CASSQTRGLAGMNEQFF
V: TRBV5-6; J: TRBJ2-1; CDR3: CASSLPGREQQFF
V: TRBV25-1; J: TRBJ2-5; CDR3: CASSARYRGRETQYF
V: TRBV30; J: TRBJ1-5; CDR3: CAWSVGQGNQPQHF
V: TRBV7-2; J: TRBJ2-1; CDR3: CASSKGSGTSYNEQFF
V: TRBV27; J: TRBJ2-1; CDR3: CASSSTSATVNEQFF
V: TRBV5-1; J: TRBJ1-2; CDR3: CASSPQGSYGYTF
V: TRBV19; J: TRBJ2-7; CDR3: CASSEQGGSGTATYEQYF
V: TRBV30; J: TRBJ2-4; CDR3: CAWSPHHYVAKNIQYF
V: TRBV7-8; J: TRBJ2-7; CDR3: CASSHGPQNEQYF
V: TRBV18; J: TRBJ1-4; CDR3: CASSPPLGRGHEKLFF
V: TRBV20-1; J: TRBJ2-7; CDR3: CSAREGRQYF
V: TRBV9; J: TRBJ1-4; CDR3: CASSVEGGRFEKLFF
V: TRBV19; J: TRBJ2-7; CDR3: CASSARQGVVYEQYF
V: TRBV7-2; J: TRBJ2-7; CDR3: CASSIDRAGSYEQYF
V: TRBV7-2; J: TRBJ1-5; CDR3: CASSLGSQPQHF
V: TRBV7-9; J: TRBJ2-3; CDR3: CASSLGTGITDTQYF
V: TRBV7-2; J: TRBJ1-5; CDR3: CASSLMSQGGQPQHF
V: TRBV7-9; J: TRBJ2-4; CDR3: CASSSILAKNIQYF
V: TRBV5-3; J: TRBJ2-2; CDR3: CARSKLAGGWTGELFF
V: TRBV5-4; J: TRBJ2-7; CDR3: CASSLDQGEFYEQYF
V: TRBV9; J: TRBJ2-5; CDR3: CASSVGASGAQETQYF
V: TRBV6-5; J: TRBJ1-3; CDR3: CASRSDLSSGNTIYF
V: TRBV6-6; J: TRBJ2-5; CDR3: CASSYSTGGQETQYF
V: TRBV29-1; J: TRBJ2-5; CDR3: CSVDVLAGGWGETQYF
V: TRBV10-3; J: TRBJ1-1; CDR3: CAIRRPNTEAFF
V: TRBV9; J: TRBJ2-7; CDR3: CASAGQGFNEQYF
V: TRBV19; J: TRBJ2-3; CDR3: CASSSGGTPFTDTQYF
V: TRBV27; J: TRBJ2-2; CDR3: CASSPGLANTGELFF
V: TRBV5-5; J: TRBJ2-5; CDR3: CASRSRTGVHQETQYF
V: TRBV7-2; J: TRBJ2-1; CDR3: CASSLDPSGRPQRNEQFF
V: TRBV7-8; J: TRBJ1-5; CDR3: CASSLESWQGNQPQHF
V: TRBV25-1; J: TRBJ2-1; CDR3: CASSEYERQGEFF
V: TRBV18; J: TRBJ2-3; CDR3: CASSTERYTQYF
V: TRBV2; J: TRBJ2-2; CDR3: CASIDPAGELFF
V: TRBV7-6; J: TRBJ1-5; CDR3: CASSLIHGNQPQHF
V: TRBV5-1; J: TRBJ2-7; CDR3: CASSARTGTGGEQYF
V: TRBV29-1; J: TRBJ2-1; CDR3: CSVVHRGWEQFF
V: TRBV19; J: TRBJ1-4; CDR3: CASTDRATNEKLFF
V: TRBV19; J: TRBJ2-5; CDR3: CASSILAGRETQYF
V: TRBV7-2; J: TRBJ2-5; CDR3: CASSPTTGGETQYF
V: TRBV4-2; J: TRBJ1-1; CDR3: CASSLTGREDTEAFF
V: TRBV5-8; J: TRBJ2-3; CDR3: CASRYGLAGTDTQYF
V: TRBV27; J: TRBJ2-3; CDR3: CASRRTTSASTDTQYF